This is a list of T cell receptor beta chains from one sample in a study of shared clonotypes between healthy human individuals. Method: immunoSEQ multiplex PCR; TCRdb's copy keeps in-frame clones and lacks some. In the table there are some 500,000 clones, about 96% of which are singletons. Sequenced sample: naive CD4+ T cells sorted from blood. These TCRs come from a woman aged 25 to 39 in good health. Each CDR3 is given with its conserved first and last residue. The D gene is left open where the match is weak. Rows give clone size only sometimes, using once, few, many, or a class for an expanded clone.

TRBV6-5	15	NA	TRBJ2-2	NA	TGTGCCAGCAGTCTCACAGGGATCGACGGCGGGGAGCTGTTTTTT	CASSLTGIDGGELFF
TRBV5-1	13	NA	TRBJ2-1	NA	TGCGCCAGCAGCTTGGCAGCGGGTAACGAGCAGTTCTTC	CASSLAAGNEQFF
TRBV10-1	13	once	TRBJ2-1	NA	TGCGCCAGCAGTTTGACAGGCTACAATGAGCAGTTCTTC	CASSLTGYNEQFF
TRBV2	14	NA	TRBJ2-5	TRBD2	TGTGCCAGCAGTGCCCAGCTAGCGGGAGGGACCCAGTACTTC	CASSAQLAGGTQYF
TRBV5-6	18	NA	TRBJ2-7	NA	TGTGCCAGCAGTCCGGGAGCCAGGGGGTCTAGCGGTCCCTACGAGCAGTACTTC	CASSPGARGSSGPYEQYF
TRBV5-1	15	NA	TRBJ2-3	NA	TGCGCCAGCAGCTTGGTCTCGGTTAGCACAGATACGCAGTATTTT	CASSLVSVSTDTQYF
TRBV5-1	15	once	TRBJ2-5	NA	TGCGCCAGCAGCTCTAGGGCTAGCAGCCAAGAGACCCAGTACTTC	CASSSRASSQETQYF
TRBV7-9	16	NA	TRBJ2-3	TRBD1	TGTGCCAGCAGCTTCACTGACAGGGCGAGGTCAGATACGCAGTATTTT	CASSFTDRARSDTQYF
TRBV28	14	NA	TRBJ2-7	NA	TGTGCCAGCAGTTTACAACGGGATAGGTCCGAGCAGTACTTC	CASSLQRDRSEQYF
TRBV5-1	17	NA	TRBJ1-1	TRBD1	TGCGCCAGCAGCCTTGGGACAGGGGGCGCGAGGAACACTGAAGCTTTCTTT	CASSLGTGGARNTEAFF
TRBV29-1	14	NA	TRBJ2-7	NA	TGCAGCGCGACCGCCCCCGGGGCAGGGCTCGAGCAGTACTTC	CSATAPGAGLEQYF
TRBV28	13	NA	TRBJ1-5	TRBD1	TGTGCCAGCAGTTTATACAGGGGTCAGCCCCAGCATTTT	CASSLYRGQPQHF
TRBV28	14	NA	TRBJ2-5	NA	TGTGCCAGCAGCGCAAGTGGGGACCAAGAGACCCAGTACTTC	CASSASGDQETQYF
TRBV6-5	14	NA	TRBJ2-3	NA	TGTGCCAGCAGGCTGCAGACGGCCACGGATACGCAGTATTTT	CASRLQTATDTQYF
TRBV28	15	NA	TRBJ2-7	NA	TGTGCCAGCAGATCAGCCGGGACGGGGACCTACGAGCAGTACTTC	CASRSAGTGTYEQYF
TRBV18	14	NA	TRBJ2-3	NA	TGTGCCAGCTCACTTCTGGAGCGAGGAGATACGCAGTATTTT	CASSLLERGDTQYF
TRBV18	18	NA	TRBJ2-3	NA	TGTGCCAGCTCACCATTGGCCCCTATTAGGAAGAGCACAGATACGCAGTATTTT	CASSPLAPIRKSTDTQYF
TRBV4-2	13	NA	TRBJ2-5	NA	TGTGCCAGCAGGTCGGTCGGCCAAGAGACCCAGTACTTC	CASRSVGQETQYF
TRBV6-5	13	NA	TRBJ1-5	NA	TGTGCCAGCAGTTACGGGCAGAATCAGCCCCAGCATTTT	CASSYGQNQPQHF
TRBV6-1	13	once	TRBJ2-6	NA	TGTGCCACCCGGTGGGCTGGGGCCAACGTCCTGACTTTC	CATRWAGANVLTF
TRBV9	17	NA	TRBJ2-3	TRBD2	TGTACCAGCAGCGTAAGTGTAGCGGGAACCTACACAGATACGCAGTATTTT	CTSSVSVAGTYTDTQYF
TRBV5-1	13	NA	TRBJ2-5	TRBD2	TGCGCCAGCAGGTCTAGCGGGCAAGAGACCCAGTACTTC	CASRSSGQETQYF
TRBV7-7	16	NA	TRBJ2-2	NA	TGTGCCAGCAGCACCGCGACCGGGGCGCGTACCGGGGAGCTGTTTTTT	CASSTATGARTGELFF
TRBV5-1	15	NA	TRBJ2-1	TRBD2	TGCGCCAGCAACGACCTAGCGGGAGGTTCAAATGAGCAGTTCTTC	CASNDLAGGSNEQFF
TRBV2	12	NA	TRBJ2-7	NA	TGTGCCAGCCGAGGGGGCTCCTACGAGCAGTACTTC	CASRGGSYEQYF
TRBV19	14	NA	TRBJ1-1	NA	TGTGCCAGTAGTATAGGACCGGGAGAAACTGAAGCTTTCTTT	CASSIGPGETEAFF
TRBV6-4	17	NA	TRBJ2-3	TRBD2	TGTGCCAGCATCACGAGTCCCCTAGCGGGAGAGTCAGATACGCAGTATTTT	CASITSPLAGESDTQYF
TRBV28	17	once	TRBJ2-4	NA	TGTGCCAGCAGTACCTGGAGAGGGGAACTAGCCAAAAACATTCAGTACTTC	CASSTWRGELAKNIQYF
TRBV6-4	16	NA	TRBJ1-5	NA	TGTGCCAGCGGGGGGGTTAGGGCAGGGGCCAATCAGCCCCAGCATTTT	CASGGVRAGANQPQHF
TRBV5-1	13	NA	TRBJ1-1	TRBD1	TGCGCCAGCCACCGACAGGGGGCCACTGAAGCTTTCTTT	CASHRQGATEAFF
TRBV9	16	NA	TRBJ2-1	TRBD2	TGTGCCAGCAGCACTCTAGGACTAGCGGGCGACAATGAGCAGTTCTTC	CASSTLGLAGDNEQFF
TRBV7-8	14	once	TRBJ2-5	NA	TGTGCCAGCAGCCCCTCTCTCGAAGTTGAGACCCAGTACTTC	CASSPSLEVETQYF
TRBV4-1	15	NA	TRBJ2-1	NA	TGCGCCAGCAGCCTTAGTCCGAGCTCCTACAATGAGCAGTTCTTC	CASSLSPSSYNEQFF